The T cell receptor (beta chain) under discussion was sequenced for a study of cytomegalovirus exposure and HLA in healthy donors. Overall study findings and caveats: V- and J-gene trimming of TCR beta was linked (in a later analysis) to a missense DCLRE1C variant. Later on, an analysis showed TCR association rates differing by HLA locus, with DRB1 the most and HLA-C the fewest. Per published accounts, TCR beta sequences correctly predicted the HLA-A and HLA-B alleles of most subjects.

The V end lost 3 bases, the J end lost 0 bases, and 15 bases lay between the germline ends. Germline values: CDR1 SGDLS, CDR2 YYNGEE. The CDR3 has 17 residues. 60 Vbeta and 13 Jbeta primers were used in PCR. Assay used: immunoSEQ multiplex PCR; TCRdb lists only in-frame clones, some missing. The sample records some 180,000 clones, about 82% being singletons. A note on this clone: Its target is not known.

The rearrangement uses TRBV9 and TRBJ1-4; D may be TRBD1 (6 bases). The sequencing sample was made of PBMCs. This TCR derives from a man aged 18 to 30 in good health and CMV-seronegative. The CDR3 DNA reads TGTGCCAGCAGCGCTGGAGGACAGTCAGCAACTAATGAAAAACTGTTTTTT. Its protein product is CASSAGGQSATNEKLFF. The variable domain in full, completed from reference TRBV9 and TRBJ1-4, reads DSGVTQTPKHLITATGQRVTLRCSPRSGDLSVYWYQQSLDQGLQFLIQYYNGEERAKGNILERFSAQQFPDLHSELNLSSLELGDSALYFCASSAGGQSATNEKLFFGSGTQLSVL.